A selection of T cell receptor beta chains follows, all from one sample in a study of tumor and adjacent non-tumor tissue in lung cancer. TCRdb recomputed calls from the multiplex PCR reads with MiXCR, one row per CDR3 protein. The sample lists 65,000 to 80,000 distinct CDR3 sequences; about three quarters were seen once. The sequencing input was lung tumor tissue. The receptors here all came from a man in his sixties with non-small cell lung cancer. The CDR3 runs from the conserved cysteine through the conserved F or W. A D gene is named only where the DNA matches it firmly. Size values are once, few and many counts, or a class for expanded clones, and some rows have none.

J,size,D,V,length,DNA,CDR3
TRBJ2-5,NA,NA,TRBV20-1,14,TGCAGTGCTAGACGCAAACGTCAGACAGAGACCCAGTACTTC,CSARRKRQTETQYF
TRBJ2-3,NA,NA,TRBV5-4,16,TGTGCCATCAGCCCTATCAACCGGGAGCCGGGAGATACGCAGTATTTT,CAISPINREPGDTQYF
TRBJ2-3,once,NA,TRBV13,15,TGTGAAAGAAGATTAGAGAGAAAGAAAACAGATAAGAAGTATTTT,CERRLERKKTDKKYF
TRBJ2-1,few,NA,TRBV24-1,14,TGTGCCACCGCCTTGGGGGCCCGGGGAGATGAGCAGTTCTTC,CATALGARGDEQFF
TRBJ2-1,NA,TRBD2,TRBV20-1,17,TGCAGTGTTAGAGGCCAACTAACGGGAGGGCCCGGATTTGAGCAGTTCTTC,CSVRGQLTGGPGFEQFF
TRBJ2-7,once,NA,TRBV29-1,13,TGTAGCAATGCCGGGGGGAGGGGGTACGAGCAGTACTTC,CSNAGGRGYEQYF
TRBJ2-2,NA,NA,TRBV5-4,16,TGTGCCAGCAGCTTCCGAGCGACAGCGAACACCGGGGAGATGTTTTTT,CASSFRATANTGEMFF
TRBJ2-2,NA,TRBD2,TRBV11-3,13,TGTCCCAGCAGCTTAGATTTGAGCGGGAAGCTGTTTTTT,CPSSLDLSGKLFF
TRBJ2-2,NA,NA,TRBV12-3/TRBV12-4,16,TGTGCCAGCAGTCTCTACCCGGCCACGAACACCTGGGAACTGTTTTTT,CASSLYPATNTWELFF
TRBJ2-3,NA,NA,TRBV20-1,14,TGCAGTGCTAGGGTTCGCTCTAGTACAGATACGCAGTATTTT,CSARVRSSTDTQYF
TRBJ2-3,NA,NA,TRBV20-1,15,TGCAGCGCTGGGGATAATGTCGGGGTCACAGATACGCGATATTTT,CSAGDNVGVTDTRYF
TRBJ2-2,NA,NA,TRBV5-4,14,TGTGCCAGTAGCGTGGACTGGGGGACCGGGGAGCTGTTTTTT,CASSVDWGTGELFF
TRBJ2-7,many,TRBD2,TRBV12-3/TRBV12-4,14,TGTGCCAGCAGCCGTAGCGGGATCGGATACGAGCAGTACTTC,CASSRSGIGYEQYF
TRBJ2-7,NA,NA,TRBV29-1,14,TGCAGCATATACACCGCGACTAGTAGCTACGAGCAGTACTTC,CSIYTATSSYEQYF
TRBJ2-2,medium-sized,NA,TRBV29-1,12,TGCAGCGTTGAAGGGTTGGGGCGGGAGCTGTTTTTT,CSVEGLGRELFF
TRBJ2-5,many,TRBD2,TRBV10-2,13,TGCGCCAGCTCTTCTAGCGGAGGGGAGACCCGGTACTTC,CASSSSGGETRYF
TRBJ2-3,NA,TRBD1,TRBV5-1,15,TGCGCCAGCAGCCTCTGGGACAGCAGCATAGATGCGCAGTATTTT,CASSLWDSSIDAQYF
TRBJ2-3,few,NA,TRBV20-1,14,TGCAGTGTTAGAGGTTCCGGGAACGCAGATACGCAGTATTTT,CSVRGSGNADTQYF
TRBJ1-1,NA,NA,TRBV20-1,14,TGCACTGCTGTCTCCAGGAGGATGAACACTGAAGCTTTCTTT,CTAVSRRMNTEAFF
TRBJ2-1,NA,TRBD2,TRBV14,15,TGTGCCGGCAGCCAAGCTAGCGGGAGTGGAAATGAGCACTTCTTC,CAGSQASGSGNEHFF
TRBJ2-7,NA,NA,TRBV5-4,13,TGTGCCAGCAGCTTGGAGTTAGGCCACGAGCAGTGCTTC,CASSLELGHEQCF
TRBJ1-1,NA,TRBD1,TRBV5-1,14,TGCGCCAGCAGGACAGGGACGACGAACACTGAAGCTTTCTTT,CASRTGTTNTEAFF